This entry features one TCR beta chain sequence. Profiling relied on immunoSEQ multiplex PCR, and the TCRdb table lists in-frame clones only, not all of them. The sample has tens of thousands of clones, 90% to 95% seen once. The CDR3 length is 13 residues. The germline V gene has CDR1 SGHNT and CDR2 YYREEE (reference sequence). V lost 8 bases and J lost 5; bases outside the gene matches: 6. The sample is drawn from a study of technical replicates of blood from a handful of donors. The source of this sequence is a human donor in good health. This rearrangement joins TRBV5-4 to TRBJ2-1; 8 positions match TRBD2. Sequencing input: T cells isolated from PBMCs. CDR3 in DNA: TGTGCCAGTAAGCGGGAGTTAAACAATGAGCAGTTCTTC. It codes for CASKRELNNEQFF. The whole variable domain, remainder taken from reference TRBV5-4 and TRBJ2-1, is ETGVTQSPTHLIKTRGQQVTLRCSSQSGHNTVSWYQQALGQGPQFIFQYYREEENGRGNFPPRFSGLQFPNYSSELNVNALELDDSALYLCASKRELNNEQFFGPGTRLTVL.